The 23 T cell receptor beta chains below were found in one sample sequenced in a study of shared clonotypes between healthy human individuals. Clones were sequenced by immunoSEQ multiplex PCR, and TCRdb holds only the in-frame ones, with some missing. The sample contains approximately 500,000 clones, 90% to 96% of which appear only once. Specimen: naive CD4+ T cells sorted from blood. Subset given: CD45RA+ positively selected. The receptor set was obtained from a woman between 25 and 40 years old in good health.

The chain is built from TRBV6-1 and TRBJ1-4, with D possibly matching TRBD1 (6 bases). CDR1 and CDR2 (germline): MNHNS, SASEGT. The CDR3 sequence is 12 residues long. V dropped 6 bases and J dropped 13 bases, with 15 bases sitting between them. As DNA, the CDR3 is TGTGCCAGCAGGCCATCAGGGGTTCGACTGTTTTTT. Residues: CASRPSGVRLFF.

V and J are TRBV6-5 and TRBJ1-4; unclear D gene. V was pared by 2 bases and J by 4 bases, with 8 bases between. Germline lookup yields CDR1 MNHEY and CDR2 SVGAGI. The CDR3 contains 14 residues. The CDR3 DNA follows: TGTGCCAGCAGTTACCAGAGGCATAATGAAAAACTGTTTTTT. Translation gives CASSYQRHNEKLFF.

A note on this clone: This same CDR3 is encoded by further DNA sequences in the sample. The V and J genes are TRBV2 and TRBJ2-7; D tentatively reads TRBD1 or TRBD2 (5 bases each). Trimming removed 5 bases at V and 2 bases at J, with 10 bases between. Germline CDR1 is SNHLY and CDR2 is FYNNEI. The CDR3 covers 13 residues. The CDR3, as DNA: TGTGCCAGCAGTTCCGGGACCACCTACGAGCAGTACTTC. It translates to CASSSGTTYEQYF.

The V call is TRBV6-1, the J call TRBJ1-4; the D gene is possibly TRBD1 (6 bases). Trimming shortened V by 2 bases and J by 11 bases, and 24 bases separated the two germline ends. The CDR3 is 17 residues long. CDR1 MNHNS and CDR2 SASEGT come from the germline V gene. Written as DNA, the CDR3 is TGTGCCAGCAGTGAAATAGTCGTTAGGGGGGCCAAAGGTAAACTGTTTTTT. Its translation is CASSEIVVRGAKGKLFF.

This chain joins TRBV29-1 and TRBJ1-4; D possibly corresponds to TRBD1 (6 bases). V was shortened by 0 bases and J by 8 bases, with 10 bases between the two germline ends. There are 13 residues in the CDR3. The germline V gene has CDR1 SQVTM and CDR2 ANQGSEA. The DNA for the CDR3 is TGCAGCGTTGAAGAGCAACAGGGAGAAAAACTGTTTTTT. Its protein is CSVEEQQGEKLFF. The variable domain in full, completed from reference TRBV29-1 and TRBJ1-4, reads SAVISQKPSRDICQRGTSLTIQCQVDSQVTMMFWYRQQPGQSLTLIATANQGSEATYESGFVIDKFPISRPNLTFSTLTVSNMSPEDSSIYLCSVEEQQGEKLFFGSGTQLSVL.

The chain carries TRBV18 and TRBJ1-5; 7 bases line up with TRBD1. The germline gives CDR1 KGHSH, CDR2 LQKENI. V trimming: 1 base; J trimming: 6 bases; junction bases outside the gene matches: 3. The CDR3 is 14 residues long. CDR3 in amino acids: CASSPQGASQPQHF. The CDR3 DNA sequence: TGTGCCAGCTCACCACAGGGGGCTAGTCAGCCCCAGCATTTT.

V gene TRBV23-1 combines with J gene TRBJ2-5, with D perhaps matching TRBD2 (5 bases). TRBV23-1 qualifies as an ORF whose function is uncertain. Trimming stripped 0 bases from V and 2 bases from J, with 16 bases between. The CDR3 length is 17 residues. The CDR3 reads CASSQSTDYHRQETQYF. The CDR3, as DNA: TGCGCCAGCAGTCAATCTACAGACTATCACCGACAAGAGACCCAGTACTTC.

J is TRBJ2-2 and V is TRBV6-6; D tentatively reads TRBD1 or TRBD2 (5 bases each). Trimming stripped 6 bases from V and 6 bases from J, with 11 bases between. CDR3 length: 13 residues. The germline CDR1 and CDR2 sequences are MNHNY and SVGAGI (reference sequence). CDR3 DNA sequence: TGTGCCAGCAGCCACCAGGGACCCGGGGAGCTGTTTTTT. It codes for CASSHQGPGELFF.

The chain recombines TRBV28 with TRBJ2-3; 13 positions agree with TRBD2. Germline values: CDR1 MDHEN, CDR2 SYDVKM. The CDR3 is 19 amino acids. The junction had 17 bases not matched to a gene; V was cut back by 2 bases and J by 9 bases. The CDR3 protein is CASSLTAKTSGRPWETQYF. DNA for the CDR3: TGTGCCAGCAGTTTAACGGCCAAGACTAGCGGGAGGCCGTGGGAGACGCAGTATTTT.

In DNA, the CDR3 is TGTGCCAGCAGTTCAAAAGGACAGGGGGCGAATGAGCAGTTCTTC. Translation gives CASSSKGQGANEQFF. The chain recombines TRBV6-5 with TRBJ2-1; the match to TRBD1 covers 11 bases. The CDR3 runs to 15 residues. Losses at the gene ends were 4 bases for V and 7 bases for J; bases not matched to a gene: 6. Germline assignment: CDR1 MNHEY and CDR2 SVGAGI.

The rearrangement joins TRBV18 to TRBJ1-2; D possibly corresponds to TRBD1 (6 bases). Between the trimmed V and J ends, which lost 6 bases and 3 bases, there was a span of 14 bases. Germline V lookup: CDR1 KGHSH, CDR2 LQKENI. The CDR3 consists of 14 residues. CDR3 protein: CASSERTDHYGYTF. In DNA form, the CDR3 reads TGTGCCAGCTCGGAGAGGACAGACCACTATGGCTACACCTTC.

The rearrangement joins TRBV14 to TRBJ2-1; 9 bases map to TRBD1. This CDR3 is 15 amino acids long. V shed 2 bases, J shed 6 bases, and the junction held 5 bases outside the gene matches. Looked up from germline, CDR1 is SGHDN and CDR2 is FVKESK. The CDR3 DNA reads TGTGCCAGCAGCCAATGGACAGGGGTTAGCAATGAGCAGTTCTTC. Its translation is CASSQWTGVSNEQFF.

The chain is built from TRBV9 and TRBJ2-2, with D perhaps TRBD1 (6 bases). Germline lookup yields CDR1 SGDLS and CDR2 YYNGEE. The V end was cut by 0 bases, the J end by 6 bases, with 15 bases between. The CDR3 sequence is 16 residues long. Here the CDR3 reads CASSVAGRGMAGELFF. CDR3 DNA sequence: TGTGCCAGCAGCGTAGCAGGCAGGGGCATGGCCGGGGAGCTGTTTTTT.

This sequence joins TRBV28 and TRBJ2-1; TRBD2 aligns across 11 bases. Looked up from germline, CDR1 is MDHEN and CDR2 is SYDVKM. The CDR3 length is 15 residues. Trimming at V came to 7 bases and at J to 5 bases, leaving 7 bases not matched to a gene. CDR3 coding DNA: TGTGCCAGCAACACCGGGACTAGCGGTAACAATGAGCAGTTCTTC. Encoded protein: CASNTGTSGNNEQFF.

The chain couples TRBV30 to TRBJ2-7; D might be TRBD1 (5 bases). The CDR3 length is 13 residues. CDR1 is GTSNPN and CDR2 is SVGIG in the germline V gene (reference sequence). V dropped 3 bases and J dropped 0 bases, with 9 bases sitting between them. CDR3 residues: CAWSRQSSYEQYF. For the CDR3, the DNA is TGTGCCTGGAGCCGACAGAGCTCCTACGAGCAGTACTTC.

This chain joins TRBV7-9 and TRBJ1-4; D ambiguous. CDR3 length: 12 residues. Germline V lookup: CDR1 SEHNR, CDR2 FQNEAQ (reference sequence). V dropped 5 bases and J dropped 5 bases, with 6 bases sitting between them. CDR3 DNA: TGTGCCAGCAGCGGGATAAATGAAAAACTGTTTTTT. As protein: CASSGINEKLFF.

The chain links TRBV5-1 to TRBJ2-7; 9 nucleotides align to TRBD1. Per the germline V gene, CDR1 is SGHRS and CDR2 is YFSETQ. The CDR3 covers 13 residues. V lost 5 bases and J lost 6; bases outside the gene matches: 6. For the CDR3, the DNA is TGCGCCAGCAGTGGGGACAGGGTTTCCGAGCAGTACTTC. Amino acids: CASSGDRVSEQYF.

The sample holds one count of this clone. The gene calls are TRBV19 and TRBJ2-2; TRBD1 matches at 10 bases. Germline lookup yields CDR1 LNHDA and CDR2 SQIVND (reference sequence). The V gene end was trimmed by 8 bases and the J gene end by 8 bases; junction bases not matched to a gene: 5. CDR3 size: 13 residues. The DNA for the CDR3 is TGTGCCAGTGGGACAGGGGCCATGGGGGAGCTGTTTTTT. Its translation: CASGTGAMGELFF.

The rearrangement uses TRBV6-1 and TRBJ2-7; possibly TRBD1 or TRBD2 for D (5 bases each). The V and J ends lost 6 bases and 6 bases respectively, with 21 bases between them. Germline V CDR1 and CDR2: MNHNS, SASEGT. CDR3 size: 15 residues. CDR3 DNA sequence: TGTGCCAGCAGCTTAGCCGGGACCCGAGGCGCCGAGCAGTACTTC. This sequence encodes CASSLAGTRGAEQYF.

The V and J genes are TRBV4-1 and TRBJ2-1; 8 bases are a match to TRBD2. CDR3 length equals 16 residues. The V segment lost 2 bases and the J segment 1 base; nucleotides outside the gene matches: 4. Germline loops: CDR1 MGHRA, CDR2 YSYEKL. The CDR3 DNA reads TGCGCCAGCAGCCAAACTAGCGGAGTATCCTACAATGAGCAGTTCTTC. Translating it yields CASSQTSGVSYNEQFF.

This chain joins TRBV5-1 and TRBJ2-7; 7 bases are a match to TRBD2. The CDR3 is 14 amino acids. Germline lookup yields CDR1 SGHRS and CDR2 YFSETQ. V was clipped by 7 bases and J by 2 bases; unmatched bases: 9. The CDR3 reads CASWREIRTYEQYF. The CDR3 DNA is TGCGCCAGCTGGCGGGAGATAAGGACCTACGAGCAGTACTTC. The variable domain in full, with the rest retrieved from reference TRBV5-1 and TRBJ2-7, is KAGVTQTPRYLIKTRGQQVTLSCSPISGHRSVSWYQQTPGQGLQFLFEYFSETQRNKGNFPGRFSGRQFSNSRSEMNVSTLELGDSALYLCASWREIRTYEQYFGPGTRLTVT.

This chain connects TRBV14 to TRBJ2-2, with D perhaps TRBD1 or TRBD2 (5 bases each). The germline V gene encodes CDR1 SGHDN and CDR2 FVKESK. The CDR3 has 15 residues. Trimming stripped 5 bases from V and 2 bases from J, with 12 bases between. The CDR3 coding sequence is TGTGCCAGCAGCGCCGGGACCATCAACACCGGGGAGCTGTTTTTT. Translation gives CASSAGTINTGELFF.

This rearrangement joins TRBV5-8 to TRBJ1-2, with 8 bases aligning to TRBD1. Trimming removed 4 bases from V and 2 bases from J; junction bases left unmatched: 7. The germline V gene encodes CDR1 SGHTS and CDR2 YDEGEE. The CDR3 length is 15 residues. In DNA form, the CDR3 reads TGTGCCAGCAGCCGGACAGGGTTTATCAACTATGGCTACACCTTC. Residues: CASSRTGFINYGYTF.